This T cell receptor (beta chain) comes out of a study of cytomegalovirus exposure and HLA in healthy donors. With 60 Vbeta and 13 Jbeta primers, the PCR was carried out. TCRdb's table, derived via immunoSEQ multiplex PCR, lists solely in-frame clones and lacks some. Among under 200,000 clones listed, 75% to 90% were seen once. Study findings and constraints: A prior analysis recorded that most TCR beta V segments were productive about 87% or about 30% of the time.

Notes on this clone: Its matching antigen is unknown.

This clonotype was obtained from a girl aged 2 to 9 in good health and CMV-seropositive. Material for sequencing was PBMCs.

This chain's CDR3 is CASSLSRASYEQYF. CDR3 nucleotide sequence: TGTGCCAGCAGTTTATCGAGGGCCTCCTACGAGCAGTACTTC. The rearrangement links TRBV27 to TRBJ2-7; perhaps TRBD2 as D (5 bases). V dropped 0 bases and J dropped 0 bases, with 6 bases sitting between them. Germline V gene sequence: CDR1 MNHEY, CDR2 SMNVEV (reference sequence). CDR3 length: 14 residues.